The TCR beta chain under discussion was sequenced for a study of Graves' ophthalmopathy and Graves' hyperthyroidism. V was pared by 6 bases and J by 0 bases, with 11 bases between. CDR1 WNHNN and CDR2 SYGVQD come from the germline V gene (reference sequence). This CDR3 spans 15 amino acids. Amplification from RNA transcripts yielded the TCR beta CDR3 regions. Investigators did first-round RT-PCR with HTBI primers, then second-round multiplex PCR. Via MiXCR, TCRdb re-called the multiplex PCR reads, giving one row per CDR3 protein. The sample has 650,000 to 900,000 distinct CDR3 sequences, roughly 41% seen once. In its sample, this clonotype was seen many times.

The rearrangement joins TRBV10-1 to TRBJ2-2, with unresolved D. Sequenced sample: peripheral blood. The receptor comes from an adult man with Graves' ophthalmopathy. CDR3 residues: CASSDSYPNTGELFF. The CDR3 DNA sequence: TGCGCCAGCAGCGACTCCTATCCGAACACCGGGGAGCTGTTTTTT.